This TCR beta chain was retrieved from a study of cytomegalovirus exposure and HLA in healthy donors. As regards this clone: Its antigen is undetermined.

Clones were sequenced by immunoSEQ multiplex PCR, and TCRdb holds only the in-frame ones, with some missing. This table has about 160,000 clones, roughly 86% appearing once. Findings of the study overall: In vitro experiments confirmed that a few CMV-associated chains were specific for CMV antigens.

The CDR3 is made up of 14 amino acids. The germline V gene encodes CDR1 SGHTA and CDR2 FQGTGA. V lost 5 bases and J lost 2, with 9 bases in between. This TCR came from a woman aged 18-29 years in good health and CMV-seropositive. This sequence joins TRBV7-3 and TRBJ2-2; D is uncertain. The specimen sequenced was PBMCs. Here the CDR3 reads CASSRLTNTGELFF. Written as DNA, the CDR3 is TGTGCCAGCAGCCGTCTGACTAACACCGGGGAGCTGTTTTTT.